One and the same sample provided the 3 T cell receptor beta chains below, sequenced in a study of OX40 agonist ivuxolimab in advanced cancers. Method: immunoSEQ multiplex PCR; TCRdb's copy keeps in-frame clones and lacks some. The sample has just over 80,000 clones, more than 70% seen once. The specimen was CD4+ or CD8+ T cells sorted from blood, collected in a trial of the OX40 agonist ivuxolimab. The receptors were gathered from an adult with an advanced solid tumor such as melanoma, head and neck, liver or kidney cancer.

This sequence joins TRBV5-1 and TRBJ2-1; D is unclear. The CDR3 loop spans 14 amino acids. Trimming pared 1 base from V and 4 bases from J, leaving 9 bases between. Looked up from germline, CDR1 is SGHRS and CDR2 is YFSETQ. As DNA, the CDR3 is TGCGCCAGCAGCTTGCAGAACACGTACAATGAGCAGTTCTTC. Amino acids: CASSLQNTYNEQFF.

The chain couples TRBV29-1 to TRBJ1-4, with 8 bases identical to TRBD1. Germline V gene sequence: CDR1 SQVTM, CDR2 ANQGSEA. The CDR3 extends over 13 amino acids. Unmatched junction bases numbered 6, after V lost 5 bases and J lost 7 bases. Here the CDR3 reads CSVRTGGGEKLFF. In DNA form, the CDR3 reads TGCAGCGTTAGAACAGGGGGGGGTGAAAAACTGTTTTTT.

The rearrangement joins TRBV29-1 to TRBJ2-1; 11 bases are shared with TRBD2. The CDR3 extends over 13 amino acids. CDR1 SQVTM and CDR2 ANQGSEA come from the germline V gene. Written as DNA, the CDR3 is TGCAGTGCTCTAGCGGGAGGAGGGAATGAGCAGTTCTTC. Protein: CSALAGGGNEQFF.